The rows below give T cell receptor beta chains drawn from one sample of a study of blood T cell repertoires in COVID-19. Libraries were prepared by immunoSEQ multiplex PCR; TCRdb keeps only in-frame clonotypes and omits some of them. Here the sample spans around 120,000 clones, about nine tenths being singletons. What was sequenced was peripheral blood. The source of these receptors is a man in his sixties with COVID-19, enrolled during active disease. CDR3s include the opening cysteine and the closing phenylalanine or tryptophan. D genes are given only for firm matches. Not every row has a clone size; where given, it reads once, few, many or a size class.

j_call v_call d_call clone_size cdr3_nt cdr3_aa
TRBJ2-7 TRBV7-3 TRBD2 NA TGTGCCAGCAGCCCGGGGGGGCGCGCTCCCTACGAGCAGTACTTC CASSPGGRAPYEQYF
TRBJ2-7 TRBV6-2/TRBV6-3 TRBD1 NA TGTGCCAGCAGCTATGGACAGGTTTACTACGAGCAGTACTTC CASSYGQVYYEQYF
TRBJ2-1 TRBV5-1 NA NA TGCGCCAGCAGCTATACCGGGACACTCAACTACAATGAGCAGTTCTTC CASSYTGTLNYNEQFF
TRBJ2-1 TRBV25-1 TRBD2 NA TGTGCCAGCACCCGGGGGGTAGCGGGGTACAATGAGCAGTTCTTC CASTRGVAGYNEQFF
TRBJ2-3 TRBV6-5 TRBD2 NA TGTGCCAGCAGCGTTCTAGCGGAGGGCACAGATACGCAGTATTTT CASSVLAEGTDTQYF
TRBJ1-1 TRBV19 NA NA TGTGCCAGTACGCAGTCAATTAACACTGAAGCTTTCTTT CASTQSINTEAFF
TRBJ2-2 TRBV11-2 TRBD1 NA TGTGCCAGCAGCCTACGGGACAGACCTAACACCGGGGAGCTGTTTTTT CASSLRDRPNTGELFF
TRBJ1-1 TRBV6-1 NA NA TGTGCCAGCAGTGAAGCAATCATAGGAGAGACTGAAGCTTTCTTT CASSEAIIGETEAFF
TRBJ1-5 TRBV4-1 NA few TGCGCCAGCAGCCTGGAGGCAGCTAATAATCAGCCCCAGCATTTT CASSLEAANNQPQHF
TRBJ2-7 TRBV12-3/TRBV12-4 TRBD2 NA TGTGCCAGCAGTTTGCGGGGGGACGAGCAGTACTTC CASSLRGDEQYF
TRBJ2-5 TRBV4-1 NA NA TGCGCCAGCAGCCAAGGGGCAACCAAAGAGACCCAGTACTTC CASSQGATKETQYF
TRBJ1-1 TRBV29-1 NA NA TGCAGCGTTCGACCCTCGGGGGGGGCGGACACTGAAGCTTTCTTT CSVRPSGGADTEAFF
TRBJ2-1 TRBV25-1 NA NA TGTGCCAGCAGTGAACGGGGTCGGGTTGAGCAGTTCTTC CASSERGRVEQFF
TRBJ1-1 TRBV7-3 NA NA TGTGCCAGCAGCTTAAACCAGGAGAACACTGAAGCTTTCTTT CASSLNQENTEAFF
TRBJ2-3 TRBV5-4 TRBD2 NA TGTGCCAGCAGCTTTATAGCGGGAGGGCACACAGATACGCAGTATTTT CASSFIAGGHTDTQYF
TRBJ1-4 TRBV7-9 NA NA TGTGCCACAGCGCTCGGGGGGACTAATGAAAAACTGTTTTTT CATALGGTNEKLFF
TRBJ1-2 TRBV27 NA NA TGTGCCAGCACCCCAACACGAGGCTCGGGCTATGGCTACACCTTC CASTPTRGSGYGYTF
TRBJ2-7 TRBV18 TRBD2 NA TGTGCCAGCTCACCGGGGGGAGGGAGGAACGAGCAGTACTTC CASSPGGGRNEQYF
TRBJ2-3 TRBV4-1 NA NA TGCGCCAGCAGCTATCCAGATCCGACTCACACAGATACGCAGTATTTT CASSYPDPTHTDTQYF
TRBJ1-4 TRBV6-6 NA NA TGTGCCAGCAGTTACTCGGCCCCCGGGGTCGGGGAAAAACTGTTTTTT CASSYSAPGVGEKLFF
TRBJ2-1 TRBV29-1 NA NA TGCAGCGTTGAACTTCGGCGGGACTCCTACAATGAGCAGTTCTTC CSVELRRDSYNEQFF
TRBJ2-1 TRBV5-1 TRBD2 NA TGCGCCAGCAGCCACGTTTTGGGGGGGAGAGGCGATGAGCAGTTCTTC CASSHVLGGRGDEQFF
TRBJ2-1 TRBV24-1 NA many TGTGCCACCAGTTCGTATAGCAATGAGCAGTTCTTC CATSSYSNEQFF
TRBJ1-4 TRBV14 NA few TGTGCCAGCAGCCAAGCAGGCGAGCTGTTTTTT CASSQAGELFF
TRBJ2-7 TRBV29-1 TRBD1 few TGCAGCGTAGGGACAGGGGGCAACGAGCAGTACTTC CSVGTGGNEQYF
TRBJ2-2 TRBV2 TRBD2 once TGTGCCAGCAGACCGAGCGGGAGCACTAACACCGGGGAGCTGTTTTTT CASRPSGSTNTGELFF
TRBJ1-2 TRBV29-1 NA NA TGCAGCGTTGCCGGGACATCTAACTATGGCTACACCTTC CSVAGTSNYGYTF
TRBJ2-1 TRBV19 TRBD1 NA TGTGCCAGTAGCCGCGGGGACAGGGGGGGCAATGAGCAGTTCTTC CASSRGDRGGNEQFF
TRBJ2-1 TRBV27 NA once TGTGCCAGCAGTTTATTGCCAGGGTCCTACAATGAGCAGTTCTTC CASSLLPGSYNEQFF
TRBJ2-3 TRBV30 TRBD2 NA TGTGCCTGGAGCCTTTGGTCCGGGACTAGCGGGAGGAGACATACAGATACGCAGTATTTT CAWSLWSGTSGRRHTDTQYF
TRBJ2-7 TRBV5-1 NA NA TGCGCCAGCAGGCTAGCGTTATCATCCTACGAGCAGTACTTC CASRLALSSYEQYF
TRBJ1-3 TRBV5-8 NA NA TGTGCCAGCAGCCCTTACAGGGTGAGCTCTGGAAACACCATATATTTT CASSPYRVSSGNTIYF
TRBJ1-4 TRBV2 TRBD1 once TGTGCCAGCAGTCGACCCAGGACAGGGGGTAATGAAAAACTGTTTTTT CASSRPRTGGNEKLFF
TRBJ1-1 TRBV6-4 TRBD1 NA TGTGCCAGCAGTGACCCTAACAGGGGCACGAACACTGAAGCTTTCTTT CASSDPNRGTNTEAFF
TRBJ2-2 TRBV4-1 NA NA TGCGCCAGCAGCCAAGCGCAGGGGTACGGGGAGCTGTTTTTT CASSQAQGYGELFF
TRBJ1-1 TRBV28 TRBD1 once TGTGCCAGCAGCCCCGGGACAGGGAACACTGAAGCTTTCTTT CASSPGTGNTEAFF
TRBJ2-7 TRBV7-2 TRBD2 NA TGTGCCAGCAGTCAACTAGCGGGATACCTTCTTAGCTCCTACGAGCAGTACTTC CASSQLAGYLLSSYEQYF
TRBJ2-1 TRBV7-9 NA NA TGTGCCAGCAGCTTAGTGGTGAGGTCAACCTACAATGAGCAGTTCTTC CASSLVVRSTYNEQFF
TRBJ2-7 TRBV20-1 NA NA TGCAGTGCTAGTTGGAGCTACGAGCAGTACTTC CSASWSYEQYF
TRBJ2-1 TRBV15 NA few TGTGCCACCAGCATAACTCGATACAATGAGCAGTTCTTC CATSITRYNEQFF
TRBJ1-4 TRBV13 TRBD1 few TGTGCCAGCAGCTTATACAGCGGGACAGGGGGTGAAAAACTGTTTTTT CASSLYSGTGGEKLFF
TRBJ2-7 TRBV10-3 TRBD1 once TGTGCCATCAGTGGCTGGGACAGCCAATACGAGCAGTACTTC CAISGWDSQYEQYF
TRBJ2-3 TRBV7-9 NA NA TGTGCCAGCAGCTTAACGGTCCCCACGACGGGAGATACGCAGTATTTT CASSLTVPTTGDTQYF
TRBJ1-4 TRBV7-3 TRBD1 NA TGTGCCAGCAGCCCGACAGGGCCGGCAACTAATGAAAAACTGTTTTTT CASSPTGPATNEKLFF
TRBJ1-2 TRBV7-8 NA NA TGTGCCAGCCGCGGGGGGCAGACTAACTATGGCTACACCTTC CASRGGQTNYGYTF
TRBJ2-7 TRBV19 TRBD1 once TGTGCCAGTAGTATCGGGACAGGGACCTACGAGCAGTACTTC CASSIGTGTYEQYF
TRBJ1-3 TRBV11-2 NA NA TGTGCCACACTCTCTGGAAACACCATATATTTT CATLSGNTIYF
TRBJ2-1 TRBV9 TRBD2 NA TGTGCCAGCAGCACCGTTAGCGGGAGTAATGAGCAGTTCTTC CASSTVSGSNEQFF
TRBJ2-3 TRBV6-5 NA few TGTGCCAGCAGCCCCAACAGGGACCCCCGCTATACGCAGTATTTT CASSPNRDPRYTQYF
TRBJ1-6 TRBV30 TRBD1 NA TGTGCCTGGAGTTTGACAGGGGGTAATTCACCCCTCCACTTT CAWSLTGGNSPLHF
TRBJ2-5 TRBV7-6 NA NA TGTGCCAGCAGCTCCCGGGAGGAGACCCAGTACTTC CASSSREETQYF
TRBJ2-3 TRBV5-6 TRBD2 NA TGTGCCAGCAGCCAAGGACTAGCGAGACCCACAGATACGCAGTATTTT CASSQGLARPTDTQYF
TRBJ1-2 TRBV6-5 TRBD1 NA TGTGCCAGCAGCATCGGGACAGCCTATGGCTACACCTTC CASSIGTAYGYTF
TRBJ2-1 TRBV28 TRBD2 NA TGTGCCACTTCGCCGAACGAGAGACTAGCGGGAGGTAGGGATGAGCAGTTCTTC CATSPNERLAGGRDEQFF